The 30 T cell receptor beta chains in this list originate from one sample, sequenced in a study of T cells after yellow fever vaccination. TCRdb re-called the 5' RACE reads through MiXCR, storing one row per CDR3 protein. Of around 67,000 distinct CDR3 sequences listed, approximately 7% are singletons. This sample comprised CD8+ T cells sorted from PBMCs, obtained 4 to 6 days after the first yellow fever vaccination. These receptors all come from a man between 18 and 29 years old who received the YFV17D yellow fever vaccine.

This clonotype was counted at least ten times. This chain joins TRBV5-1 and TRBJ2-4; maybe TRBD1 (5 bases). V lost 6 bases, J lost 0 bases, and 13 bases lay in between. CDR3 length: 15 residues. Germline CDR1 reads SGHRS; CDR2 reads YFSETQ. CDR3 sequence reads: CASNRTFLAKNIQYF. CDR3 nucleotide sequence: TGCGCCAGCAACAGGACCTTTCTAGCCAAAAACATTCAGTACTTC. Looking up the rest from reference TRBV5-1 and TRBJ2-4 gives the full variable domain: KAGVTQTPRYLIKTRGQQVTLSCSPISGHRSVSWYQQTPGQGLQFLFEYFSETQRNKGNFPGRFSGRQFSNSRSEMNVSTLELGDSALYLCASNRTFLAKNIQYFGAGTRLSVL.

This chain uses TRBV7-3 with TRBJ1-1; maybe TRBD1 (5 bases). The CDR3 totals 14 residues. The germline CDR1 and CDR2 sequences are SGHTA and FQGTGA. V was pared by 9 bases and J by 5 bases, with 19 bases between. CDR3 sequence reads: CARSPWGSGTEAFF. DNA for the CDR3: TGTGCCAGAAGCCCTTGGGGATCAGGGACTGAAGCTTTCTTT.

This clonotype was found many times. The CDR3 sequence: CASGRTAYEQYF. CDR3 coding DNA: TGTGCTAGTGGTCGGACAGCATACGAGCAGTACTTC. The chain employs TRBV12-5 and TRBJ2-7; tentatively, D is TRBD1 (6 bases). V lost 5 bases to trimming and J lost 4 bases, with 9 bases between them. In germline, CDR1 is LGHNT, CDR2 FRNRAP. This CDR3 region has 12 residues. Complete variable domain (other parts from reference TRBV12-5 and TRBJ2-7): DARVTQTPRHKVTEMGQEVTMRCQPILGHNTVFWYRQTMMQGLELLAYFRNRAPLDDSGMPKDRFSAEMPDATLATLKIQPSEPRDSAVYFCASGRTAYEQYFGPGTRLTVT.

In its sample, this clonotype was seen many times. The rearrangement uses TRBV9 and TRBJ2-7, with D tentatively TRBD1 (5 bases). Trimming stripped 0 bases from V and 6 bases from J, with 16 bases between. The CDR3 spans 15 residues. CDR1 is SGDLS and CDR2 is YYNGEE in the germline V gene. Here the CDR3 DNA reads TGTGCCAGCAGCGTAGCTGTAGGGGTGGGCGCCGAGCAGTACTTC. Protein sequence: CASSVAVGVGAEQYF.

The sample holds a few counts of this clonotype. The rearrangement links TRBV12-3 or TRBV12-4 to TRBJ2-1; 12 bases agree with TRBD2. This CDR3 has 17 residues. With 3 bases clipped from V and 9 bases from J, the junction kept 12 bases outside the gene matches. CDR3 sequence (DNA): TGTGCCAGCAGTTTCTACCCTAGCGGGGGGGACCTACCTGAGCAGTTCTTC. It translates to CASSFYPSGGDLPEQFF.

The sample holds a few counts of this clonotype. The gene calls are TRBV6-1 and TRBJ1-6; weak D call: TRBD1 (6 bases). The V gene's germline CDR1 is MNHNS and CDR2 SASEGT. This CDR3 has 17 amino acids. The germline V and J ends were trimmed by 5 bases and 0 bases, with 14 bases remaining between them. The CDR3 DNA follows: TGTGCCAGCAGTCGCCTAGGGGGTATCTCCTATAATTCACCCCTCCACTTT. Protein: CASSRLGGISYNSPLHF.

The chain has TRBV7-9 and TRBJ2-5; no firm D call. The CDR3 runs to 15 residues. Germline V gives CDR1 SEHNR, CDR2 FQNEAQ (reference sequence). V lost 3 bases, J lost 3 bases, and 14 bases lay in between. The CDR3 region is CASSFWERKEETQYF. DNA of the CDR3: TGTGCCAGCAGCTTTTGGGAAAGGAAGGAAGAGACCCAGTACTTC.

The chain couples TRBV4-1 to TRBJ1-5; no definite D call. CDR1 MGHRA and CDR2 YSYEKL come from the germline V gene. Trimming left V 4 bases short and J 0 bases short, with 19 bases between. The CDR3 is 18 residues long. The CDR3 bases are TGCGCCAGCAGCCTGTCTATCGGCCCCGACTTTAGCAATCAGCCCCAGCATTTT. This encodes CASSLSIGPDFSNQPQHF.

The chain has TRBV13 and TRBJ2-7; D gene ambiguous. Germline V CDR1 and CDR2: PRHDT, FYEKMQ (reference sequence). This CDR3 is built from 12 residues. V was clipped by 4 bases and J by 6 bases, with 10 bases between them. CDR3 sequence (DNA): TGTGCCAGCAGCTCCCTCGGGTTCGAGCAGTACTTC. It specifies CASSSLGFEQYF.

This clonotype was detected only once. V and J are TRBV7-9 and TRBJ1-4, with TRBD1 matching 8 bases. V was clipped by 5 bases and J by 7 bases; unmatched bases: 6. The germline V gene encodes CDR1 SEHNR and CDR2 FQNEAQ (reference sequence). CDR3 length: 14 amino acids. For the CDR3, the DNA is TGTGCCAGCAGCCCCATGGGACAGGCTGAAAAACTGTTTTTT. It encodes CASSPMGQAEKLFF.

In its sample, this clonotype was seen many times. The chain links TRBV12-3 or TRBV12-4 to TRBJ1-4; 9 bases fit TRBD1. The CDR3 extends over 16 amino acids. V lost 5 bases, J lost 6 bases, and 10 bases stayed unmatched. CDR3 DNA: TGTGCCAGCAGTCCCGGCTTGGGACAGGGCGATGAAAAACTGTTTTTT. Its translation: CASSPGLGQGDEKLFF.

The chain has TRBV12-3 or TRBV12-4 and TRBJ2-5, with D possibly being TRBD1 or TRBD2 (6 bases each). The CDR3 spans 14 residues. V lost 7 bases to trimming and J lost 6 bases, with 18 bases between them. The CDR3 nucleotides are TGTGCCAGCAAACGTCTTCGGGGGCAGAAGACCCAGTACTTC. Translation: CASKRLRGQKTQYF.

This clonotype was found a few times. The rearrangement joins TRBV4-1 to TRBJ2-5; D unclear. Trimming took 1 base from V and 2 from J, leaving 11 bases between them. CDR1 and CDR2 from the germline V gene are MGHRA and YSYEKL. This CDR3 has 15 residues. As DNA, the CDR3 is TGCGCCAGCAGCCAAGGGGGAACAACTCAAGAGACCCAGTACTTC. It translates to CASSQGGTTQETQYF.

This chain connects TRBV5-1 to TRBJ2-3; D might be TRBD2 (7 bases). V was shortened by 0 bases and J by 2 bases, with 13 bases between the two germline ends. The CDR3 runs 16 residues. Germline CDR1 is SGHRS and CDR2 is YFSETQ. CDR3 bases: TGCGCCAGCAGCTTGGCCTCGGGGGGCCCCACAGATACGCAGTATTTT. Translated, it gives CASSLASGGPTDTQYF. Full variable domain (remainder filled in from reference TRBV5-1 and TRBJ2-3): KAGVTQTPRYLIKTRGQQVTLSCSPISGHRSVSWYQQTPGQGLQFLFEYFSETQRNKGNFPGRFSGRQFSNSRSEMNVSTLELGDSALYLCASSLASGGPTDTQYFGPGTRLTVL.

The chain recombines TRBV3-1 with TRBJ2-5, with D possibly matching TRBD2 (6 bases). Looked up from germline, CDR1 is LGHDT and CDR2 is YNNKEL (reference sequence). CDR3 length equals 17 residues. Trimming shortened V by 11 bases and J by 2 bases, and 27 bases separated the two germline ends. The CDR3 nucleotides are TGTGCCTCCTGCCAAGTAGTGATAGCGGTGTCACAAGAGACCCAGTACTTC. It specifies CASCQVVIAVSQETQYF.

This clonotype appeared once. The rearrangement uses TRBV5-4 and TRBJ2-2; no firm D call. The CDR3 totals 14 residues. The ends were cut back, 5 bases at V and 1 base at J, with 9 bases in the middle. CDR1 is SGHNT and CDR2 is YYREEE in the germline V gene (reference sequence). In DNA, the CDR3 is TGTGCCAGCAGACAAGACGGGAACACCGGGGAGCTGTTTTTT. It is translated as CASRQDGNTGELFF.

The sample holds a few counts of this clonotype. This chain uses TRBV12-3 or TRBV12-4 with TRBJ2-3, with a weak D call TRBD2 (5 bases). This CDR3 is 17 amino acids long. The V gene lost 3 bases and the J gene lost 2 bases, with 18 bases spanning the gap. CDR3: CASSLGPAAELTDTQYF. DNA for the CDR3: TGTGCCAGCAGTTTGGGCCCAGCAGCGGAACTCACAGATACGCAGTATTTT.

This clonotype was counted only a few times. The chain couples TRBV6-2 or TRBV6-3 to TRBJ2-3, with D hard to call. Per the germline V gene, CDR1 is MNHEY and CDR2 is SVGEGT. The CDR3 runs to 15 residues. The V gene lost 5 bases and the J gene lost 0 bases, with 12 bases spanning the gap. In nucleotides, the CDR3 is TGTGCCAGCAGTCTCTTAGAGGCCAGCACAGATACGCAGTATTTT. It encodes CASSLLEASTDTQYF.

The sample holds many counts of this clonotype. The rearrangement links TRBV7-9 to TRBJ2-1, with a weak D call TRBD1 (5 bases). CDR1 and CDR2 from the germline V gene are SEHNR and FQNEAQ (reference sequence). The CDR3 consists of 14 residues. The V end was cut by 3 bases, the J end by 10 bases, with 16 bases between. CDR3 in DNA: TGTGCCAGCAGCTTGCCCTCGCAGGGTAGAGAGCAGTTCTTC. This gives the protein CASSLPSQGREQFF. Looking up the rest from reference TRBV7-9 and TRBJ2-1 gives the full variable domain: DTGVSQNPRHKITKRGQNVTFRCDPISEHNRLYWYRQTLGQGPEFLTYFQNEAQLEKSRLLSDRFSAERPKGSFSTLEIQRTEQGDSAMYLCASSLPSQGREQFFGPGTRLTVL.

This clonotype came up many times. V is TRBV7-9 and J is TRBJ1-2; D call uncertain. V dropped 0 bases and J dropped 6 bases, with 8 bases sitting between them. There are 13 residues in the CDR3. Germline values: CDR1 SEHNR, CDR2 FQNEAQ (reference sequence). This CDR3 is CASSLARGHGYTF. CDR3 DNA sequence: TGTGCCAGCAGCTTAGCGCGCGGTCATGGCTACACCTTC.

This clonotype was seen repeatedly, ten times or more. V and J are TRBV6-4 and TRBJ2-1, with 7 bases fitting TRBD1. Germline V gene lookup returns CDR1 MRHNA and CDR2 SNTAGT. The CDR3 is made up of 15 amino acids. Trimming took 2 bases from V and 4 from J; bases not matched to a gene: 5. Here the CDR3 reads CASSDRDSSYNEQFF. DNA of the CDR3: TGTGCCAGCAGTGACCGGGACAGTTCTTACAATGAGCAGTTCTTC.

In its sample, this clonotype was seen many times. The rearrangement joins TRBV14 to TRBJ2-3; TRBD1 is a possible D gene (5 bases). CDR3 length: 15 amino acids. Germline V CDR1 and CDR2: SGHDN, FVKESK. Trimming stripped 3 bases from V and 0 bases from J, with 10 bases between. The CDR3 reads CASSQGRGSTDTQYF. For the CDR3, the DNA is TGTGCCAGCAGCCAGGGGCGCGGAAGCACAGATACGCAGTATTTT.

This clonotype was counted at least ten times. The chain couples TRBV7-9 to TRBJ2-1, with 8 bases lining up with TRBD1. This CDR3 has 15 residues. CDR1 is SEHNR, CDR2 FQNEAQ, per germline (reference sequence). V gave up 4 bases and J gave up 5 bases; unmatched junction bases: 7. The CDR3 loop reads CASSSADRADNEQFF. Written as DNA, the CDR3 is TGTGCCAGCAGCTCCGCGGACAGGGCGGACAATGAGCAGTTCTTC.

The table lists this clonotype with many counts. At one end, the junction sequence differs from germline, possibly due to a read error. The chain joins TRBV20-1 to TRBJ2-2; D possibly corresponds to TRBD2 (5 bases). The CDR3 contains 13 residues. Germline-derived CDR1 and CDR2 are DFQATT and SNEGSKA (reference sequence). The CDR3 here is CSASSVNTGELFF. The DNA of the CDR3 is TGCAGCGCTAGCTCGGTAAACACCGGGGAGCTGTTTTTT.

This clonotype appeared a few times. The chain links TRBV27 to TRBJ1-5; D is unclear. The CDR3 runs to 14 residues. Trimming shortened V by 2 bases and J by 1 base, and 6 bases separated the two germline ends. Germline CDR1 and CDR2: MNHEY and SMNVEV (reference sequence). CDR3 loop: CASSLGSSNQPQHF. DNA for the CDR3: TGTGCCAGCAGTTTAGGGTCCAGCAATCAGCCCCAGCATTTT.

This clonotype has just a few counts. This chain links TRBV5-1 with TRBJ2-3; 9 positions match TRBD2. V was pared by 2 bases and J by 1 base, with 14 bases of the junction left unmatched. The CDR3 has 19 amino acids. The germline CDR1 and CDR2 sequences are SGHRS and YFSETQ. DNA for the CDR3: TGCGCCAGCAGCTTTCTGAGCGCGGGGGGGCCGTTCGGCACAGATACGCAGTATTTT. Its translation: CASSFLSAGGPFGTDTQYF.

This clonotype was counted a few times. J is TRBJ2-3 and V is TRBV4-3, with 7 bases aligning to TRBD1. With V trimmed by 4 bases and J by 3 bases, 16 bases remained unmatched. The V gene's germline CDR1 is LGHNA and CDR2 YSLEER. The CDR3 has 18 residues. The DNA for the CDR3 is TGCGCCAGCAGCCCGGATCCCAGGGCAGGGGGAATAACAGATACGCAGTATTTT. It is translated as CASSPDPRAGGITDTQYF.

This clonotype occurred many times. The chain joins TRBV20-1 to TRBJ1-5; D may be TRBD1 (5 bases). The germline V and J ends were trimmed by 5 bases and 0 bases, with 14 bases remaining between them. CDR3 length: 15 amino acids. Germline V lookup: CDR1 DFQATT, CDR2 SNEGSKA (reference sequence). The CDR3 coding sequence is TGCAGTGCTCCCAAGGGGATCGATAGCAATCAGCCCCAGCATTTT. As protein: CSAPKGIDSNQPQHF.

This clonotype turned up a few times. V is TRBV14 and J is TRBJ1-4; TRBD1 might be the D (5 bases). The CDR3 runs to 17 residues. In germline, CDR1 is SGHDN, CDR2 FVKESK. V dropped 0 bases and J dropped 9 bases, with 20 bases sitting between them. CDR3 coding DNA: TGTGCCAGCAGCCAAGATTTGATTCTAGAGGCAGGGAAAAAACTGTTTTTT. Its protein product is CASSQDLILEAGKKLFF.

This clonotype was seen more than once but under ten times. The V gene is TRBV7-6, the J gene TRBJ1-1; possible D gene TRBD1, 5 bases. Trimming took off 4 bases at V and 4 bases at J, with 10 bases between the two ends. The CDR3 extends over 13 amino acids. Germline-derived CDR1 and CDR2 are SGHVS and FNYEAQ. CDR3 in amino acids: CASSYTGGTEAFF. CDR3 DNA sequence: TGTGCCAGCAGCTATACCGGGGGCACTGAAGCTTTCTTT. Full variable domain (remainder filled in from reference TRBV7-6 and TRBJ1-1): GAGVSQSPRYKVTKRGQDVALRCDPISGHVSLYWYRQALGQGPEFLTYFNYEAQQDKSGLPNDRFSAERPEGSISTLTIQRTEQRDSAMYRCASSYTGGTEAFFGQGTRLTVV.